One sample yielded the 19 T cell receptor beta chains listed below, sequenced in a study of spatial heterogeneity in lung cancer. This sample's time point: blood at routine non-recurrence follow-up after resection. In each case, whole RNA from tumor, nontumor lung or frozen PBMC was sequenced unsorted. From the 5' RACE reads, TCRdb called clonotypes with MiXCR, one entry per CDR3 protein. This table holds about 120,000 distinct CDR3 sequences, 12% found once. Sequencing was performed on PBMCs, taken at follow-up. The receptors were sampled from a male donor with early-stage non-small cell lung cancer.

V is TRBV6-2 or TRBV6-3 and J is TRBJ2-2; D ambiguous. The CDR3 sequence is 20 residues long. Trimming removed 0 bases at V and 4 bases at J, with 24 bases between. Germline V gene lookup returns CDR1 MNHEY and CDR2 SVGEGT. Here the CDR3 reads CASSYSTQSLTGGPTGELFF. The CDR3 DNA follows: TGTGCCAGCAGTTACTCGACACAGAGCTTAACCGGCGGTCCCACCGGGGAGCTGTTTTTT.

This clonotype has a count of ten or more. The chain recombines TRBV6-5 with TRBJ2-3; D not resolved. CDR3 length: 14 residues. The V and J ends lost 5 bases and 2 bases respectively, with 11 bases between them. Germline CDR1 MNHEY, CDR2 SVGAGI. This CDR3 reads CASSQDLITDTQYF. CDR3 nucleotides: TGTGCCAGCAGTCAGGACCTGATCACAGATACGCAGTATTTT.

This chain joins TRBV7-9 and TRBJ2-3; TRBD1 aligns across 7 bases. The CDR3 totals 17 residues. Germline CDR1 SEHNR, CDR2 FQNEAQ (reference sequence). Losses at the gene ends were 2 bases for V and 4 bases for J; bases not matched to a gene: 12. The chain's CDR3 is CASSLPHDRVRADTQYF. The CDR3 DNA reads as TGTGCCAGCAGCTTACCCCACGACAGGGTGAGGGCAGATACGCAGTATTTT.

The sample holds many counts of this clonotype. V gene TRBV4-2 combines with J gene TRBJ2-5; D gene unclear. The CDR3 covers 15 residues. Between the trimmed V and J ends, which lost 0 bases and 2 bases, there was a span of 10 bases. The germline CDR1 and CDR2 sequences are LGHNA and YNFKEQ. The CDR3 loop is CASSQDWAAQETQYF. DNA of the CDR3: TGTGCCAGCAGCCAAGATTGGGCGGCACAAGAGACCCAGTACTTC.

CDR3 protein: CASSPPTGTNEQYF. The CDR3 DNA reads as TGTGCCAGCTCACCACCCACAGGGACCAACGAGCAGTACTTC. The chain carries TRBV18 and TRBJ2-7, with D maybe TRBD1 (6 bases). Trimming stripped 0 bases from V and 5 bases from J, with 11 bases between. The germline V gene has CDR1 KGHSH and CDR2 LQKENI. CDR3 size: 14 residues.

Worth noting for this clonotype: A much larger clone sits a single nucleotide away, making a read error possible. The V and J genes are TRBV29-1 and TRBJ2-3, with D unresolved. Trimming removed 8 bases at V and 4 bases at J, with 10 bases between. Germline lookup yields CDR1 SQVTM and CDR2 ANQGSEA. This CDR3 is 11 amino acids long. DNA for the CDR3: TGCAGCATAGAGAAGCCAGATACGCAGTATTTT. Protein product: CSIEKPDTQYF.

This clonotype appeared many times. In DNA, the CDR3 is TGCAGCGTTCGAATGAGCGCCCGGGGTACCTACGAGCAGTACTTC. It encodes CSVRMSARGTYEQYF. The chain is built from TRBV29-1 and TRBJ2-7, with D possibly matching TRBD2 (5 bases). V shed 5 bases and J shed 2 bases, with 19 bases lying between them. Germline V gene data show CDR1 as SQVTM and CDR2 as ANQGSEA. The CDR3 spans 15 residues.

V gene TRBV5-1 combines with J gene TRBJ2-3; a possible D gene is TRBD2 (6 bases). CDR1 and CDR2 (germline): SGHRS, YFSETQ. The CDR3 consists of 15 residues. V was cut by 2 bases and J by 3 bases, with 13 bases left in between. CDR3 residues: CASSLQGRTTDTQYF. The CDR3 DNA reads TGCGCCAGCAGCTTACAAGGGAGGACGACAGATACGCAGTATTTT.

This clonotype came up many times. The CDR3 protein is CASSQLRGAPDTQYF. The CDR3 region has the DNA TGCGCCAGCAGCCAACTACGGGGAGCCCCAGATACGCAGTATTTT. The chain has TRBV4-3 and TRBJ2-3, with a tentative D call TRBD2 (5 bases). V shed 2 bases and J shed 4 bases, with 13 bases lying between them. CDR3 size: 15 residues. Germline V CDR1 and CDR2: LGHNA, YSLEER.

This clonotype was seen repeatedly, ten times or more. The CDR3 spells CASSQAAHNYEQYF. In DNA, the CDR3 is TGTGCCAGCAGCCAAGCGGCACATAACTACGAGCAGTACTTC. The chain recombines TRBV4-2 with TRBJ2-7; no clear D gene. Per germline, CDR1 LGHNA and CDR2 YNFKEQ. V was shortened by 1 base and J by 3 bases, with 10 bases between the two germline ends. The CDR3 loop spans 14 amino acids.

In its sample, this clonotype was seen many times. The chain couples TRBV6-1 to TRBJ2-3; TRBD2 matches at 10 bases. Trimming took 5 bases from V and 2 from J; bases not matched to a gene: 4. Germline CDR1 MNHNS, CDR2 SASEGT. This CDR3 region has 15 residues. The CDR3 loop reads CASSYLAGATDTQYF. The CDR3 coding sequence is TGTGCCAGCAGTTATCTAGCGGGGGCCACAGATACGCAGTATTTT.

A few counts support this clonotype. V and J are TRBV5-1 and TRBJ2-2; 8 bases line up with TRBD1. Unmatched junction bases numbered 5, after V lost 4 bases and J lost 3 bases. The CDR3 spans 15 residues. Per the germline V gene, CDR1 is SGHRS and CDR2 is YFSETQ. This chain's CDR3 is CASSGQGAHTGELFF. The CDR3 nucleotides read TGCGCCAGCAGCGGGCAGGGGGCGCACACCGGGGAGCTGTTTTTT. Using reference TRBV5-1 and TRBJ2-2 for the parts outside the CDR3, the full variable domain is KAGVTQTPRYLIKTRGQQVTLSCSPISGHRSVSWYQQTPGQGLQFLFEYFSETQRNKGNFPGRFSGRQFSNSRSEMNVSTLELGDSALYLCASSGQGAHTGELFFGEGSRLTVL.

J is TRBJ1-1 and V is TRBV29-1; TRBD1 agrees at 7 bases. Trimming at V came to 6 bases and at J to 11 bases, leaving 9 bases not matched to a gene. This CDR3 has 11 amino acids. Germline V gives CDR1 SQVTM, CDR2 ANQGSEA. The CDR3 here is CSVAGQESAFF. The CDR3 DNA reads TGCAGCGTGGCCGGACAGGAATCGGCTTTCTTT.

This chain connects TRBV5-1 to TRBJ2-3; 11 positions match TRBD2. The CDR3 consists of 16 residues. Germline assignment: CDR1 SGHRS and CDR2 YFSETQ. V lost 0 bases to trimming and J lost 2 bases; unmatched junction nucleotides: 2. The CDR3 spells CASSLGTSGYTDTQYF. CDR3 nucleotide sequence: TGCGCCAGCAGCTTGGGGACTAGCGGGTACACAGATACGCAGTATTTT.

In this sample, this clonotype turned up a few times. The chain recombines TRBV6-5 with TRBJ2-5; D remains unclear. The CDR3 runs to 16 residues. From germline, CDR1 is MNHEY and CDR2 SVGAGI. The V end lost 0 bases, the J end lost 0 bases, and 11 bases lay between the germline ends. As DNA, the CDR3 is TGTGCCAGCAGTTACTCCCCGCGGAAGAACCAAGAGACCCAGTACTTC. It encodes CASSYSPRKNQETQYF.

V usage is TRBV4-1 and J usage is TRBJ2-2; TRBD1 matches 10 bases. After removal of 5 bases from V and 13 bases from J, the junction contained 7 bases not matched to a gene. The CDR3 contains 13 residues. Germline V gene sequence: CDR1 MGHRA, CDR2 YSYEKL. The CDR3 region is CASSGRDRGRLFF. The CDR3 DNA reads TGCGCCAGCAGCGGCCGGGACAGGGGTAGGCTGTTTTTT.

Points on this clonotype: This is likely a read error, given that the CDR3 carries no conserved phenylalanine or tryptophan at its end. CDR3 loop: CSARVQADSPLHL. The CDR3 DNA is TGCAGTGCTAGAGTACAGGCGGATTCACCCCTCCACCTT. The rearrangement joins TRBV20-1 to TRBJ1-6, with a tentative D call TRBD1 (5 bases). Germline V CDR1 and CDR2: DFQATT, SNEGSKA (reference sequence). CDR3 size: 13 residues. Trimming pared 1 base from V and 8 bases from J, leaving 9 bases between.

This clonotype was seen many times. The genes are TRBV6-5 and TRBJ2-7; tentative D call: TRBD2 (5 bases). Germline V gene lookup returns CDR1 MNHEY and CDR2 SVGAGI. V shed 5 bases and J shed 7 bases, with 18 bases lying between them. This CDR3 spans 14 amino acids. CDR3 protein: CASSHGLALGEQYF. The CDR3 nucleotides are TGTGCCAGCAGTCACGGACTCGCCCTTGGGGAGCAGTACTTC.

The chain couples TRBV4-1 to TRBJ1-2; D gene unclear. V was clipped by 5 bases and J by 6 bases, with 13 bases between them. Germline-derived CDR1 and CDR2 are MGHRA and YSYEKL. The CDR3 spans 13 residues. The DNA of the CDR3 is TGCGCCAGCAGCTCACGGAGGGAACATGGCTACACCTTC. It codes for CASSSRREHGYTF.